These 7 T cell receptor delta chains came from one sample sequenced in a study of gamma-delta T cells after stem cell transplantation. TCRdb re-called the RT-PCR reads using CATT. The table records 2,500 or so delta-chain clones, about a fifth of them present only once. Sequencing used gamma-delta T cells. Every receptor here comes from a human donor. It is not recorded whose cells these are; they may come from a transplant donor.

The V and J genes are TRDV2 and TRDJ1; possibly TRDD3 for D (5 bases). CDR1 is GEAIGNYY, CDR2 EKD, per germline. This CDR3 is built from 19 residues. Trimming removed 0 bases at V and 0 bases at J, with 22 bases between. The CDR3 coding sequence is TGTGCCTGTGACACCGCATGGTCGCTGGTGGATATGTACACCGATAAACTCATCTTT. This sequence encodes CACDTAWSLVDMYTDKLIF.

The table lists this clone with a few counts. Within the sample, other DNA sequences also encode this same CDR3. V gene TRDV1 combines with J gene TRDJ1, with unresolved D. This CDR3 has 12 residues. V dropped 4 bases and J dropped 3 bases, with 6 bases sitting between them. Germline lookup yields CDR1 TSWWSYY and CDR2 QGS. This chain's CDR3 is CALGGLPDKLIF. CDR3 bases: TGTGCTCTTGGGGGCCTCCCCGATAAACTCATCTTT.

This clone was seen a handful of times. This chain links TRDV1 with TRDJ1; 10 bases align to TRDD3. The CDR3 length is 26 residues. With V trimmed by 2 bases and J by 3 bases, 36 bases remained unmatched. Germline assignment: CDR1 TSWWSYY and CDR2 QGS. This CDR3 reads CALGERKTFLPLTFFLGDSHPDKLIF. CDR3 in DNA: TGTGCTCTTGGGGAAAGAAAAACCTTCCTCCCCCTGACGTTCTTCCTGGGGGATAGTCATCCCGATAAACTCATCTTT.

This clone was recorded a few times. The V gene is TRDV1, the J gene TRDJ1; 9 nucleotides match TRDD3. The V gene's germline CDR1 is TSWWSYY and CDR2 QGS. The V segment lost 5 bases and the J segment 1 base; nucleotides outside the gene matches: 14. This CDR3 is 18 amino acids long. CDR3 DNA: TGTGCTCTTGGGAGCGCTACGAGTTGGGGGATAGGCACCGATAAACTCATCTTT. It yields the protein CALGSATSWGIGTDKLIF.

The chain has TRDV1 and TRDJ1, with 13 nucleotides matching TRDD3. The germline CDR1 and CDR2 sequences are TSWWSYY and QGS. V trimming: 4 bases; J trimming: 2 bases; junction bases outside the gene matches: 19. The CDR3 runs 21 residues. The CDR3 DNA sequence: TGTGCTCTTGGGGGCCCCCCCTTACTCTACTGGGGGATACGAGTTACCGATAAACTCATCTTT. It translates to CALGGPPLLYWGIRVTDKLIF.

The chain links TRDV1 to TRDJ1; TRDD2 is a possible D gene (6 bases). From germline, CDR1 is TSWWSYY and CDR2 QGS. The germline V and J ends were trimmed by 1 base and 4 bases, with 22 bases remaining between them. This CDR3 comprises 18 residues. CDR3 bases: TGTGCTCTTGGGGAACGGGGCCTTCCCATTTGGGAGTTCGATAAACTCATCTTT. Translating it yields CALGERGLPIWEFDKLIF.

There are a few counts of this clone. The rearrangement links TRDV1 to TRDJ1; 13 nucleotides match TRDD3. The CDR3 is 26 residues long. J was trimmed by 0 bases and V by 6 bases; bases with no gene match: 34. Germline CDR1 and CDR2: TSWWSYY and QGS. CDR3 bases: TGTGCTCTTGGTTTTCGGGGCCTTCCCCGTCTCTACTGGGGGATACGCAACCCTTTATACACCGATAAACTCATCTTT. Protein product: CALGFRGLPRLYWGIRNPLYTDKLIF.